Detailed here is one T cell receptor (beta chain). The data derive from a study of technical replicates of blood from several donors. The assay was immunoSEQ multiplex PCR, and TCRdb's table has in-frame clones only and misses some. The sample comprises almost 90,000 clones, roughly 94% of which are singletons, and 0.24% rests with the top ten. Sequencing used T cells isolated from PBMCs. This TCR was recovered from a human donor in good health.

The CDR3 region is CASSSPGGADYGYTF. The CDR3 nucleotides read TGTGCCAGCAGTTCTCCAGGGGGCGCTGACTATGGCTACACCTTC. The chain recombines TRBV5-4 with TRBJ1-2, with TRBD1 identical over 8 bases. The junction had 9 bases not matched to a gene; V was cut back by 5 bases and J by 3 bases. This CDR3 spans 15 amino acids. CDR1 SGHNT and CDR2 YYREEE come from the germline V gene (reference sequence). Together with reference TRBV5-4 and TRBJ1-2, the CDR3 gives the full variable domain: ETGVTQSPTHLIKTRGQQVTLRCSSQSGHNTVSWYQQALGQGPQFIFQYYREEENGRGNFPPRFSGLQFPNYSSELNVNALELDDSALYLCASSSPGGADYGYTFGSGTRLTVV.